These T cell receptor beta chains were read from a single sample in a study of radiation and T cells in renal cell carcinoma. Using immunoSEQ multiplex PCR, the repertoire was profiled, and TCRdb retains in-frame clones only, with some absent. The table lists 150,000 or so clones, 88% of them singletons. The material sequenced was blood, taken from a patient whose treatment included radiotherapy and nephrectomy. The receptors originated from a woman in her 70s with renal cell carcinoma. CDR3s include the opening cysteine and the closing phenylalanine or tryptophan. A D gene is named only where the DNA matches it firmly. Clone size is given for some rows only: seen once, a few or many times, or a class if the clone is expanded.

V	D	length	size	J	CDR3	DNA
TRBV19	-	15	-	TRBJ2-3	CASSINSRRADTQYF	TGTGCCAGTAGTATAAACAGCCGCAGGGCAGATACGCAGTATTTT
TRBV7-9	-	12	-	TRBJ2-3	CASSLATDTQYF	TGTGCCAGCAGCTTAGCCACAGATACGCAGTATTTT
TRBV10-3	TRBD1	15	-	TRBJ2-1	CAISPQGAAGNEQFF	TGTGCCATCAGTCCACAGGGGGCGGCGGGCAATGAGCAGTTCTTC
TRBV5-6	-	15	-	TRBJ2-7	CASSDAVRGSYEQYF	TGTGCCAGCAGCGATGCCGTGAGGGGCTCCTACGAGCAGTACTTC
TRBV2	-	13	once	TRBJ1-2	CASSVQGNYGYTF	TGTGCCAGCAGTGTTCAGGGGAACTATGGCTACACCTTC
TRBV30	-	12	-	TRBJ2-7	CAWTQGTYEQYF	TGTGCCTGGACACAGGGTACCTACGAGCAGTACTTC
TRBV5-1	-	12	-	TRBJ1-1	CASSSGSTEAFF	TGCGCCAGCAGCTCCGGGAGCACTGAAGCTTTCTTT
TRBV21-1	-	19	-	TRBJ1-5	CASSKGRRQGLRFYQPQHF	TGTGCCAGCAGCAAAGGCCGAAGACAGGGGTTACGGTTCTATCAGCCCCAGCATTTT
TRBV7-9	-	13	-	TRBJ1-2	CASSLAGNYGYTF	TGTGCCAGCAGCTTAGCAGGGAATTATGGCTACACCTTC
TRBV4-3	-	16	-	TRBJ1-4	CASSQDRRGGGEKLFF	TGCGCCAGCAGCCAAGATAGGCGGGGTGGAGGTGAAAAACTGTTTTTT
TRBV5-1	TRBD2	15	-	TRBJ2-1	CASSFGTSPYNEQFF	TGCGCCAGCAGCTTCGGGACTAGCCCCTACAATGAGCAGTTCTTC
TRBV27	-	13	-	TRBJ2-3	CASSKTSRDTQYF	TGTGCCAGCAGTAAGACTAGTCGGGATACGCAGTATTTT
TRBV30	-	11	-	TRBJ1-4	CAWSVKGKLFF	TGTGCCTGGAGTGTTAAGGGAAAACTGTTTTTT
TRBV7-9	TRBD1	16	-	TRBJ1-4	CASSLAGTGLNEKLFF	TGTGCCAGCAGCTTAGCGGGGACAGGACTTAATGAAAAACTGTTTTTT
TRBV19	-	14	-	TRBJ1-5	CASSNRGAYQPQHF	TGTGCCAGTAGTAACCGAGGGGCTTACCAGCCCCAGCATTTT
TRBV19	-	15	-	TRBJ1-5	CASSIQGQGNQPQHF	TGTGCCAGTAGTATTCAAGGGCAGGGCAATCAGCCCCAGCATTTT
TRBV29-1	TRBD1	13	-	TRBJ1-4	CSVSDRGLEKLFF	TGCAGCGTATCGGACAGGGGGCTCGAAAAACTGTTTTTT
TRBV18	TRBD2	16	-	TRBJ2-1	CASSPSLAGLHGEQFF	TGTGCCAGCTCACCAAGTCTAGCGGGGTTGCACGGTGAGCAGTTCTTC
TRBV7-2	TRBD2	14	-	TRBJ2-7	CASSTPSGGNEQYF	TGTGCCAGCAGCACACCTAGCGGGGGGAACGAGCAGTACTTC
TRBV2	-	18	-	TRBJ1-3	CASSESPGGINSGNTIYF	TGTGCCAGCAGTGAGTCCCCGGGGGGGATTAACTCTGGAAACACCATATATTTT
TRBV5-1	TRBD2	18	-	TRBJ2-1	CASSLEATSGVSYNEQFF	TGCGCCAGCAGCTTGGAAGCAACTAGCGGGGTGTCCTACAATGAGCAGTTCTTC
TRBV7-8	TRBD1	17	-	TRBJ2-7	CASSLARFDRGSYEQYF	TGTGCCAGCAGCTTAGCCCGATTTGACAGGGGAAGCTACGAGCAGTACTTC
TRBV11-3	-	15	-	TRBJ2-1	CASSLEGESYNEQFF	TGTGCCAGCAGCCTCGAGGGGGAATCCTACAATGAGCAGTTCTTC
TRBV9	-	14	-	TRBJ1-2	CASSVRGGRYGYTF	TGTGCCAGCAGCGTTCGGGGGGGAAGGTATGGCTACACCTTC
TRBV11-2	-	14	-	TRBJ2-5	CASSPRPREETQYF	TGTGCCAGCAGCCCTCGCCCACGGGAAGAGACCCAGTACTTC
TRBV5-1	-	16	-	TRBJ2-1	CASSLVGGSSYNEQFF	TGCGCCAGCAGCTTGGTTGGGGGGAGCTCCTACAATGAGCAGTTCTTC
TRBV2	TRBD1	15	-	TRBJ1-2	CASIIKRTGSNGYTF	TGTGCCAGCATCATTAAACGGACAGGGAGTAATGGCTACACCTTC
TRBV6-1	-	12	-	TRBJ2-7	CASRHDRTGQYF	TGTGCCAGCAGGCACGACAGGACGGGGCAGTACTTC
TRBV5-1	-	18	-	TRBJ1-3	CASSLVNQGRNSGNTIYF	TGCGCCAGCAGCTTGGTTAATCAGGGACGGAATTCTGGAAACACCATATATTTT
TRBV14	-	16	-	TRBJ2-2	CASSHDLPGNTGELFF	TGTGCCAGCAGCCATGATTTACCAGGGAACACCGGGGAGCTGTTTTTT
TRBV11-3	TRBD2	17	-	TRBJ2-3	CASSSRTSGTSTDTQYF	TGTGCCAGCAGCTCCCGGACTAGCGGGACTAGCACAGATACGCAGTATTTT
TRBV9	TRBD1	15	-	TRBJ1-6	CASSVGGTGPLPLHF	TGTGCCAGCAGCGTAGGCGGGACAGGGCCCCTTCCCCTCCACTTT
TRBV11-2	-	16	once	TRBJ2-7	CASSAGYRTERWEQYF	TGTGCCAGCAGCGCAGGCTACCGGACTGAGAGATGGGAGCAGTACTTC
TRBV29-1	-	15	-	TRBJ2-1	CSVKTDAWGYNEQFF	TGCAGCGTTAAGACTGACGCTTGGGGTTACAATGAGCAGTTCTTC
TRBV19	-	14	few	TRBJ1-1	CASSSPRQRTEAFF	TGTGCCAGTAGTTCACCCCGCCAAAGGACTGAAGCTTTCTTT
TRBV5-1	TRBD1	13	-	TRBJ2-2	CASSLGQGARVFF	TGCGCCAGCAGCTTGGGACAGGGGGCGAGGGTGTTTTTT
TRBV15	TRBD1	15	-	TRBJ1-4	CATSSGTEHEEKLFF	TGTGCCACCAGCAGCGGGACAGAACATGAGGAAAAACTGTTTTTT
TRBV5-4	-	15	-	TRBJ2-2	CASSSKNTNTGELFF	TGTGCCAGCAGCTCCAAAAATACGAACACCGGGGAGCTGTTTTTT
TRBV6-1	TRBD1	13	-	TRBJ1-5	CASSAQGEQPQHF	TGTGCCAGCAGTGCACAGGGGGAGCAGCCCCAGCATTTT
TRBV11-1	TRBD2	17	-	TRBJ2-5	CASSPGGQRGGRETQYF	TGTGCCAGCAGCCCGGGGGGGCAGCGGGGGGGCCGAGAGACCCAGTACTTC
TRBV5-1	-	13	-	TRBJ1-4	CASSYGEGEKLFF	TGCGCCAGCAGCTATGGGGAGGGGGAGAAACTGTTTTTT
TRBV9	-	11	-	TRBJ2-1	CASSVDNEQFF	TGTGCCAGCAGCGTAGACAATGAGCAGTTCTTC
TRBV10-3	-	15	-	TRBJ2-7	CAISRTGGLPYEQYF	TGTGCCATCAGTAGGACCGGGGGCTTACCCTACGAGCAGTACTTC
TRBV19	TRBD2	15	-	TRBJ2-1	CASSMLPTSGGEQFF	TGTGCCAGTAGTATGCTTCCGACTAGCGGGGGGGAGCAGTTCTTC
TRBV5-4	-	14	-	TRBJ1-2	CASSPPIGEDGYTF	TGTGCCAGCAGCCCCCCCATTGGCGAGGACGGCTACACCTTC